These 21 T cell receptor beta chains came from one sample sequenced in a study of human T cells and chemical hapten exposure. TCRdb re-called the RACE reads with MiXCR, one entry per CDR3 protein. The table has around 380,000 distinct CDR3 sequences, around 4.8% seen once. The time point is: patch test 1, 2 weeks after DPC sensitization. The treatment: therapeutic diphenylcyclopropenone sensitization with weekly scalp DPC. The source was whole blood, collected in connection with sensitization to the hapten diphenylcyclopropenone (DPC). These receptors all stem from a woman in her 50s with alopecia areata. Some clones in this sample may be carry-over from other donors' samples.

This clonotype occurred many times. The J gene is TRBJ2-7, the V gene TRBV6-5; 11 positions match TRBD1. Germline V gene lookup returns CDR1 MNHEY and CDR2 SVGAGI. The V segment lost 6 bases and the J segment 7 bases; nucleotides outside the gene matches: 8. The length of the CDR3 is 14 residues. CDR3 sequence reads: CASSSGTGGVEQYF. Written as DNA, the CDR3 is TGTGCCAGCAGCTCGGGGACAGGGGGAGTGGAGCAGTACTTC.

A few counts support this clonotype. The chain recombines TRBV28 with TRBJ2-1; D remains ambiguous. Germline V gene lookup returns CDR1 MDHEN and CDR2 SYDVKM. This CDR3 region has 17 residues. Trimming took 6 bases from V and 0 from J, leaving 18 bases between them. The CDR3 region has the DNA TGTGCCAGCAGCCCCAGCCCCGCGGTTAGCTCCTACAATGAGCAGTTCTTC. Amino acids: CASSPSPAVSSYNEQFF.

This clonotype has at least ten counts. V usage is TRBV6-1 and J usage is TRBJ1-1; no clear D. Trimming left V 1 base short and J 6 bases short, with 12 bases between. Germline CDR1 and CDR2: MNHNS and SASEGT. This CDR3 spans 14 amino acids. CDR3 sequence (DNA): TGTGCCAGCAGTGAAGTAGAAGGGAGGGCTGAAGCTTTCTTT. This codes for CASSEVEGRAEAFF.

The chain links TRBV14 to TRBJ1-2; 7 bases align to TRBD1. The V gene end was trimmed by 5 bases and the J gene end by 8 bases; junction bases not matched to a gene: 8. Germline assignment: CDR1 SGHDN and CDR2 FVKESK. CDR3 size: 13 residues. The CDR3 loop reads CASSYGTAGGYTF. The CDR3 DNA sequence: TGTGCCAGCAGCTACGGGACAGCGGGAGGCTACACCTTC.

The table lists this clonotype with many counts. The chain carries TRBV10-3 and TRBJ1-6; 9 bases map to TRBD1. The germline CDR1 and CDR2 sequences are ENHRY and SYGVKD. The CDR3 has 17 residues. With 0 bases clipped from V and 0 bases from J, the junction kept 0 bases outside the gene matches. The DNA for the CDR3 is TGTGCCATCAGTGAGTCGACAGGGGGCTCCTATAATTCACCCCTCCACTTT. It specifies CAISESTGGSYNSPLHF.

Many counts were recorded for this clonotype. J is TRBJ1-1 and V is TRBV12-5; D remains ambiguous. Germline V CDR1 and CDR2: LGHNT, FRNRAP. The CDR3 consists of 13 residues. Trimming took off 6 bases at V and 0 bases at J, with 8 bases between the two ends. This chain's CDR3 is CASGSQMNTEAFF. DNA of the CDR3: TGTGCTAGTGGGTCACAGATGAACACTGAAGCTTTCTTT.

This clonotype showed up many times. The chain links TRBV12-3 or TRBV12-4 to TRBJ1-2, with D maybe TRBD1 (6 bases). Trimming stripped 6 bases from V and 3 bases from J, with 8 bases between. The CDR3 contains 12 residues. The chain's CDR3 is CASRQGHYGYTF. Written as DNA, the CDR3 is TGTGCCAGCAGACAGGGTCACTATGGCTACACCTTC.

This clonotype was observed a few times. The chain is built from TRBV9 and TRBJ2-3; TRBD2 matches at 8 bases. Trimming removed 4 bases from V and 2 bases from J; junction bases left unmatched: 9. The germline V gene encodes CDR1 SGDLS and CDR2 YYNGEE. The length of the CDR3 is 16 residues. Here the CDR3 DNA reads TGTGCCAGCAGCACCCCCCAGCGGGAGATCACAGATACGCAGTATTTT. Its protein is CASSTPQREITDTQYF.

This clonotype was seen a few times. CDR3 sequence reads: CASSLGGVTVGSAAFF. The DNA for the CDR3 is TGTGCCAGCAGTTTAGGGGGAGTGACGGTAGGGTCGGCGGCTTTCTTT. The chain joins TRBV12-3 or TRBV12-4 to TRBJ1-1; no firm D call. The CDR3 is made up of 16 amino acids. The germline V and J ends were trimmed by 1 base and 11 bases, with 23 bases remaining between them.

This clonotype was observed at least ten times. The chain carries TRBV2 and TRBJ2-1; TRBD2 matches at 9 bases. Germline loops: CDR1 SNHLY, CDR2 FYNNEI. The V gene end was trimmed by 3 bases and the J gene end by 5 bases; junction bases not matched to a gene: 8. This CDR3 contains 16 residues. The CDR3 spells CASSDWAGGQNNEQFF. For the CDR3, the DNA is TGTGCCAGCAGTGATTGGGCGGGGGGGCAAAACAATGAGCAGTTCTTC.

This clonotype was seen ten or more times. The J gene is TRBJ1-5, the V gene TRBV7-2; TRBD1 aligns across 8 bases. Trimming removed 6 bases from V and 0 bases from J; junction bases left unmatched: 4. There are 15 residues in the CDR3. Germline CDR1 SGHTA, CDR2 FQGNSA. CDR3 sequence: CASRRDRNSNQPQHF. CDR3 bases: TGTGCCAGCAGACGGGACAGGAATAGCAATCAGCCCCAGCATTTT.

This clonotype was detected only a few times. This chain connects TRBV28 to TRBJ2-7; 7 bases fit TRBD1. CDR1 and CDR2 (germline): MDHEN, SYDVKM. The CDR3 has 16 amino acids. The V gene end was trimmed by 5 bases and the J gene end by 4 bases; junction bases not matched to a gene: 14. Here the CDR3 reads CASSVATTGNIYEQYF. Here the CDR3 DNA reads TGTGCCAGCAGTGTAGCGACGACAGGGAATATTTACGAGCAGTACTTC. Combining the CDR3 with reference TRBV28 and TRBJ2-7 gives the whole variable domain DVKVTQSSRYLVKRTGEKVFLECVQDMDHENMFWYRQDPGLGLRLIYFSYDVKMKEKGDIPEGYSVSREKKERFSLILESASTNQTSMYLCASSVATTGNIYEQYFGPGTRLTVT.

This clonotype was recorded a few times. The chain links TRBV4-2 to TRBJ2-4, with 10 bases matching TRBD2. This CDR3 has 17 amino acids. J gave up 9 bases and V 0 bases, and 11 bases lay outside the gene matches. The V gene's germline CDR1 is LGHNA and CDR2 YNFKEQ. The CDR3 DNA is TGTGCCAGCAGCCAAGAGAGCGGGGGGGCTAAGGAAGGCATTCAGTACTTC. Its protein is CASSQESGGAKEGIQYF.

This clonotype was observed many times. Here the CDR3 reads CASSFGGRNEQFF. The CDR3 nucleotides are TGTGCCAGCAGTTTCGGAGGACGGAATGAGCAGTTCTTC. The chain is built from TRBV12-3 or TRBV12-4 and TRBJ2-1; a weak D match, TRBD2 (5 bases). Trimming removed 3 bases from V and 7 bases from J, with 10 bases in between. The CDR3 consists of 13 residues.

This clonotype was observed a few times. V gene TRBV20-1 combines with J gene TRBJ1-2; D is undetermined. Germline V CDR1 and CDR2: DFQATT, SNEGSKA (reference sequence). There are 14 residues in the CDR3. V dropped 2 bases and J dropped 4 bases, with 14 bases sitting between them. This chain's CDR3 is CSARLPNLAYGYTF. The CDR3 DNA sequence: TGCAGTGCTAGACTCCCAAACTTGGCCTATGGCTACACCTTC.

This clonotype was counted many times. This chain joins TRBV5-4 and TRBJ1-1; possibly TRBD1 for D (5 bases). Looked up from germline, CDR1 is SGHNT and CDR2 is YYREEE (reference sequence). The CDR3 has 14 amino acids. V was clipped by 0 bases and J by 5 bases, with 11 bases between them. The CDR3: CASSLGGVGTEAFF. The CDR3 nucleotides read TGTGCCAGCAGCTTGGGGGGGGTAGGAACTGAAGCTTTCTTT.

The chain joins TRBV12-3 or TRBV12-4 to TRBJ2-7; D is possibly TRBD2 (5 bases). The CDR3 spans 13 residues. Deletions cut 5 bases from V and 4 bases from J, with 12 bases between. In DNA, the CDR3 is TGTGCCAGCAGTATCTTCCGGGGATACGAGCAGTACTTC. It specifies CASSIFRGYEQYF.

The chain uses TRBV6-2 or TRBV6-3 and TRBJ2-7; a possible D gene is TRBD2 (6 bases). This CDR3 has 14 residues. Germline V gene sequence: CDR1 MNHEY, CDR2 SVGEGT. V lost 4 bases and J lost 0, with 10 bases in between. CDR3 sequence (DNA): TGTGCCAGCAGTTCCGGGGGACTCTCCTACGAGCAGTACTTC. Translation gives CASSSGGLSYEQYF.

In this sample, this clonotype turned up many times. Here the CDR3 DNA reads TGTGCCAGCAGTTTATTGGGGGCTGGAAACACCATATATTTT. Protein: CASSLLGAGNTIYF. The chain recombines TRBV12-3 or TRBV12-4 with TRBJ1-3; TRBD1 is a possible D gene (5 bases). This CDR3 region has 14 residues. V lost 2 bases and J 2 bases, leaving 7 bases between the germline ends.

This clonotype was detected many times. The rearrangement uses TRBV5-1 and TRBJ2-4; the match to TRBD2 covers 11 bases. Trimming at V came to 4 bases and at J to 2 bases, leaving 5 bases not matched to a gene. The length of the CDR3 is 16 residues. Germline CDR1 is SGHRS and CDR2 is YFSETQ. In DNA form, the CDR3 reads TGCGCCAGCAGCCCTCTAGCGGGGGGTTCCAAAAACATTCAGTACTTC. This encodes CASSPLAGGSKNIQYF.

This clonotype came up many times. The rearrangement uses TRBV5-5 and TRBJ1-1, with D tentatively TRBD1 (6 bases). Germline V gene sequence: CDR1 SGHKS, CDR2 YYEKEE (reference sequence). Deletions cut 0 bases from V and 3 bases from J, with 9 bases between. The CDR3 has 14 residues. This CDR3 reads CASSLEQGDTEAFF. In DNA form, the CDR3 reads TGTGCCAGCAGCTTGGAACAGGGAGACACTGAAGCTTTCTTT.